This T cell receptor beta chain was sequenced for a study of early T cells in non-severe SARS-CoV-2 infection. Study-level information: Bulk RNA taken from unsorted whole blood was sequenced, leaving chains unpaired. Whole-study results and caveats: Anti-spike CD8 specificities were favored by VDJdb matching, whose results missed private and CD4 specificities.

The germline V gene has CDR1 SGHRS and CDR2 YFSETQ. This CDR3 has 16 amino acids. Trimming pared 0 bases from V and 1 base from J, leaving 13 bases between. This clonotype was seen repeatedly, ten times or more. Antigen specificity is unknown. cDNA molecules, individually, were tagged with unique molecular identifiers. MiXCR, applied by TCRdb to the 5' RACE reads, yields one record per CDR3 protein. The table includes just over 25,000 distinct CDR3 sequences, about 4.7% detected once. The receptor was derived from an adult who was a healthcare worker with PCR-confirmed SARS-CoV-2 infection or an uninfected control (not recorded which). V gene TRBV5-1 combines with J gene TRBJ2-5; D might be TRBD1 (7 bases). The specimen sequenced was whole blood. CDR3 protein: CASSLGGTAPQETQYF. CDR3 coding DNA: TGCGCCAGCAGCTTGGGCGGGACAGCCCCCCAAGAGACCCAGTACTTC.